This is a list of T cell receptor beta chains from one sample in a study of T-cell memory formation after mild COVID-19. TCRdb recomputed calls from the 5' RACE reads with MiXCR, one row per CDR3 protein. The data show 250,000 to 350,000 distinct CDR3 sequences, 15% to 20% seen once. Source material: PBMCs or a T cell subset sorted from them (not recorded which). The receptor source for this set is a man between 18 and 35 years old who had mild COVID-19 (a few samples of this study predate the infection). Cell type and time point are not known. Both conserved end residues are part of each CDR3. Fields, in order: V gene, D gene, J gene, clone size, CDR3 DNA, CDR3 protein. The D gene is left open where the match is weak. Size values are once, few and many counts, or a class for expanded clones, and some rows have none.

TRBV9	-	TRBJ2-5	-	TGTGCCAGCAGCCTGACTAGAGAAGAGACCCAGTACTTC	CASSLTREETQYF
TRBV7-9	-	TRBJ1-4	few	TGTGCCAGCAGGGGGGATACGACAGTTAAAGGTGAAAAACTGTTTTTT	CASRGDTTVKGEKLFF
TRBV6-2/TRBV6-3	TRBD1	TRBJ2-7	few	TGTGCCACCGGACAGGGTTTCTCCGAGCAGTACTTC	CATGQGFSEQYF
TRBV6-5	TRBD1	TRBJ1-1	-	TGTGCCAGCAGTTACTCGGCAGGGGGGGGAACTGAAGCTTTCTTT	CASSYSAGGGTEAFF
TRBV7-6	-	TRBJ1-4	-	TGTGCCAGCAGCTTATCACAGGGTCCTTCAAATGAAAAACTGTTTTTT	CASSLSQGPSNEKLFF
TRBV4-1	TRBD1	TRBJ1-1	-	TGCGCCAGCAGCCGACAGGGTCGCACTGAAGCTTTCTTT	CASSRQGRTEAFF
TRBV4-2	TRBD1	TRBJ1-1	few	TGTGCCAGCAGCCAAGGACGCCCTCAGGGGGACACTGAAGCTTTCTTT	CASSQGRPQGDTEAFF
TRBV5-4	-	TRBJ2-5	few	TGTGCCCAAGGCAGCCAAGAGACCCAGTACTTC	CAQGSQETQYF
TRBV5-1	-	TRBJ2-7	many	TGCGCCAGCTGTCCGAGGGGGAACGACTACGAGCAGTACTTC	CASCPRGNDYEQYF
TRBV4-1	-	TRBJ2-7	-	TGCGCCAGCAGCCAAGACGGCAGGGTGACTTTC	CASSQDGRVTF
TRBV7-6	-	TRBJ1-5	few	TGTGCCAGCAGCTTAGCGCCTTGGGGCGGCAATCAGCCCCAGCATTTT	CASSLAPWGGNQPQHF
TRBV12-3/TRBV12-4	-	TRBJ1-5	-	TGTGCCAGCAGGGACCTAAGCAATCAGCCCCAGCATTTT	CASRDLSNQPQHF
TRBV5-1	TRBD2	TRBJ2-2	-	TGCGCCAGCGCTAGCGGGGGATACACCGGGGAGCTGTTTTTT	CASASGGYTGELFF
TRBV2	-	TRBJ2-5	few	TGTGCCAGCAGTGTTGGGGAACCTAAAACCCAGTACTTC	CASSVGEPKTQYF
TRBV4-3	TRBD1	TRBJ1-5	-	TGCGCCAGCAGCCAAGATCTCGGGACAGGGACCCAGCCCCAGCATTTT	CASSQDLGTGTQPQHF
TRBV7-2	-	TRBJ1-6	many	TGTGCCAGCAGCTTCAACAGGGTTTCACCCCTCCACTTT	CASSFNRVSPLHF
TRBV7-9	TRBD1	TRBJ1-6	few	TGTGCCAGCAGCAGCAGATCCGGGACAGGGAGTGATCCCCTCCACTTT	CASSSRSGTGSDPLHF